This is a list of T cell receptor beta chains from one sample in a study of cytomegalovirus exposure and HLA in healthy donors. Repertoires were generated with immunoSEQ multiplex PCR, while TCRdb's copy carries only in-frame clones and drops some. The data contain about 57,000 clones, 83% of them seen just once; the ten biggest clones take up approximately 4.3%. The material sequenced was PBMCs. The receptor source for this set is a young man in good health and CMV-seronegative. CDR3s include the opening cysteine and the closing phenylalanine or tryptophan.

j_gene: TRBJ2-7; v_gene: TRBV6-1; len: 11; CDR3aa: CASSESYEQYF
j_gene: TRBJ2-7; v_gene: TRBV7-8; len: 16; CDR3aa: CASKGTGAAHSYEQYF
j_gene: TRBJ1-2; v_gene: TRBV9; len: 16; CDR3aa: CASSALQGATGYGYTF
j_gene: TRBJ2-7; v_gene: TRBV19; len: 12; CDR3aa: CASRDSRGEQYF
j_gene: TRBJ2-7; v_gene: TRBV9; len: 15; CDR3aa: CASSVGGQGANEQYF
j_gene: TRBJ2-3; v_gene: TRBV5-1; len: 14; CDR3aa: CASSPIAGADTQYF
j_gene: TRBJ2-7; v_gene: TRBV7-9; len: 15; CDR3aa: CASSLEDRDLYEQYF
j_gene: TRBJ2-3; v_gene: TRBV6-6; len: 15; CDR3aa: CASRAGGSVADTQYF
j_gene: TRBJ2-7; v_gene: TRBV10-3; len: 12; CDR3aa: CATVGLSYEQYF
j_gene: TRBJ1-1; v_gene: TRBV7-9; len: 13; CDR3aa: CASSLVSQSEAFF
j_gene: TRBJ1-1; v_gene: TRBV9; len: 15; CDR3aa: CASSAGTAPNTEAFF
j_gene: TRBJ1-1; v_gene: TRBV19; len: 13; CDR3aa: CASSIQGYTEAFF
j_gene: TRBJ1-5; v_gene: TRBV5-6; len: 15; CDR3aa: CASSSTGARNQPQHF
j_gene: TRBJ2-5; v_gene: TRBV15; len: 11; CDR3aa: CATSSEETQYF
j_gene: TRBJ2-7; v_gene: TRBV27; len: 15; CDR3aa: CASSSQGSGDYEQYF
j_gene: TRBJ2-7; v_gene: TRBV6-5; len: 15; CDR3aa: CASSYTLTGAHEQYF
j_gene: TRBJ1-2; v_gene: TRBV5-4; len: 16; CDR3aa: CASSPLGTGNDYGYTF
j_gene: TRBJ1-6; v_gene: TRBV19; len: 16; CDR3aa: CASSKGTGTPNSPLHF
j_gene: TRBJ1-5; v_gene: TRBV15; len: 16; CDR3aa: CATSRPGQGGNQPQHF
j_gene: TRBJ2-1; v_gene: TRBV7-9; len: 13; CDR3aa: CASSLDSYNEQFF
j_gene: TRBJ1-2; v_gene: TRBV6-5; len: 12; CDR3aa: CATLRGNYGYTF
j_gene: TRBJ1-5; v_gene: TRBV6-6; len: 15; CDR3aa: CASSWEAYSNQPQHF
j_gene: TRBJ2-5; v_gene: TRBV5-6; len: 12; CDR3aa: CASTLQRETQYF
j_gene: TRBJ1-4; v_gene: TRBV5-1; len: 15; CDR3aa: CASSQLIGGSEKLFF
j_gene: TRBJ1-2; v_gene: TRBV9; len: 13; CDR3aa: CASSLTSGDGYTF
j_gene: TRBJ2-7; v_gene: TRBV5-4; len: 15; CDR3aa: CASSPGTSGGFVQYF
j_gene: TRBJ1-1; v_gene: TRBV6-1; len: 13; CDR3aa: CASSFDRNTEAFF
j_gene: TRBJ2-1; v_gene: TRBV19; len: 12; CDR3aa: CASSIGGNEQFF
j_gene: TRBJ2-3; v_gene: TRBV18; len: 16; CDR3aa: CASSPRRVGDTDTQYF
j_gene: TRBJ2-7; v_gene: TRBV5-6; len: 13; CDR3aa: CASSLGQSHEQYF
j_gene: TRBJ1-5; v_gene: TRBV6-1; len: 13; CDR3aa: CASSEAHGQPQHF
j_gene: TRBJ2-7; v_gene: TRBV30; len: 18; CDR3aa: CAWTPDGLREVLPYEQYF
j_gene: TRBJ2-1; v_gene: TRBV5-8; len: 15; CDR3aa: CASSLEFGRGGEQFF
j_gene: TRBJ1-1; v_gene: TRBV15; len: 13; CDR3aa: CATSRQANTEAFF
j_gene: TRBJ1-5; v_gene: TRBV6-5; len: 15; CDR3aa: CASTPGQGLNQPQHF
j_gene: TRBJ1-5; v_gene: TRBV4-1; len: 17; CDR3aa: CASSQGVTRGWGQPQHF
j_gene: TRBJ1-5; v_gene: TRBV19; len: 16; CDR3aa: CASSILGTGSIQPQHF
j_gene: TRBJ1-2; v_gene: TRBV6-5; len: 16; CDR3aa: CASSYQAGETNYGYTF
j_gene: TRBJ1-6; v_gene: TRBV5-6; len: 19; CDR3aa: CASSFFGQGPSSYNSPLHF
j_gene: TRBJ2-2; v_gene: TRBV7-6; len: 17; CDR3aa: CASSLSAPQGAVGELFF
j_gene: TRBJ1-2; v_gene: TRBV29-1; len: 12; CDR3aa: CSARGGGYGYTF
j_gene: TRBJ2-5; v_gene: TRBV11-1; len: 11; CDR3aa: CASSSQETQYF
j_gene: TRBJ2-5; v_gene: TRBV11-3; len: 18; CDR3aa: CASSSGAPRAGGDETQYF
j_gene: TRBJ2-7; v_gene: TRBV11-2; len: 15; CDR3aa: CASSLGSGNPYEQYF
j_gene: TRBJ2-7; v_gene: TRBV7-9; len: 15; CDR3aa: CASSATSEQAYEQYF
j_gene: TRBJ1-2; v_gene: TRBV7-9; len: 16; CDR3aa: CASSLEPGQLNYGYTF
j_gene: TRBJ2-5; v_gene: TRBV7-2; len: 17; CDR3aa: CASSLASGGALRETQYF
j_gene: TRBJ1-3; v_gene: TRBV7-6; len: 15; CDR3aa: CASSPRRGIGNTIYF
j_gene: TRBJ2-7; v_gene: TRBV19; len: 13; CDR3aa: CASSGTGGYEQYF
j_gene: TRBJ1-2; v_gene: TRBV6-1; len: 13; CDR3aa: CASVRVEDYGYTF
j_gene: TRBJ2-2; v_gene: TRBV6-5; len: 12; CDR3aa: CASTPGGEELFF
j_gene: TRBJ1-2; v_gene: TRBV11-2; len: 13; CDR3aa: CASSPGTPYGYTF
j_gene: TRBJ2-7; v_gene: TRBV4-1; len: 15; CDR3aa: CASSQVGTGINEQYF
j_gene: TRBJ2-7; v_gene: TRBV7-2; len: 15; CDR3aa: CASSPHGTSGAQAYF
j_gene: TRBJ2-3; v_gene: TRBV15; len: 15; CDR3aa: CATSIRTGKTDTQYF
j_gene: .; v_gene: TRBV5-1; len: 16; CDR3aa: CASSLPARDRAYEQYF
j_gene: TRBJ1-2; v_gene: TRBV4-3; len: 14; CDR3aa: CASSQEAGKGGYTF